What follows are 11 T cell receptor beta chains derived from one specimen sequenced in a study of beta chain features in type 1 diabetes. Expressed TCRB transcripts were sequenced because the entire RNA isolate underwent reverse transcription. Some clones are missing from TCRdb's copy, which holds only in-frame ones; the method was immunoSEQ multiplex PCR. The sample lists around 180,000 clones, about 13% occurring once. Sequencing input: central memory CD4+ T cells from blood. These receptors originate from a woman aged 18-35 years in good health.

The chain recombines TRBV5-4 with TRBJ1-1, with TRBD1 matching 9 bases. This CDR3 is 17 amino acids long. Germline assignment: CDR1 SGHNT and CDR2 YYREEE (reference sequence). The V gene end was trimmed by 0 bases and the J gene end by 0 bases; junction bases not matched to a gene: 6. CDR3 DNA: TGTGCCAGCAGCTTGGTGGGACAGGGAGCCATGAACACTGAAGCTTTCTTT. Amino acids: CASSLVGQGAMNTEAFF. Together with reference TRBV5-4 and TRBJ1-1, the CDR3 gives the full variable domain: ETGVTQSPTHLIKTRGQQVTLRCSSQSGHNTVSWYQQALGQGPQFIFQYYREEENGRGNFPPRFSGLQFPNYSSELNVNALELDDSALYLCASSLVGQGAMNTEAFFGQGTRLTVV.

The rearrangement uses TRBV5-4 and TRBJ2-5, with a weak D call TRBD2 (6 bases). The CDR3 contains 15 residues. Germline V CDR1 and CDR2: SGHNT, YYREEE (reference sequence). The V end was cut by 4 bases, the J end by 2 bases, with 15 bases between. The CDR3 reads CASSQTTGTQETQYF. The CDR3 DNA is TGTGCCAGCAGCCAAACCACTGGGACTCAAGAGACCCAGTACTTC.

CDR3 region: CASSTLLAGVNEQFF. The CDR3 DNA reads TGTGCCAGCAGTACCCTGCTAGCCGGGGTCAATGAGCAGTTCTTC. This sequence joins TRBV6-5 and TRBJ2-1; TRBD2 is a possible D gene (5 bases). V lost 5 bases and J lost 6, with 17 bases in between. The CDR3 length is 15 residues. The V gene's germline CDR1 is MNHEY and CDR2 SVGAGI.

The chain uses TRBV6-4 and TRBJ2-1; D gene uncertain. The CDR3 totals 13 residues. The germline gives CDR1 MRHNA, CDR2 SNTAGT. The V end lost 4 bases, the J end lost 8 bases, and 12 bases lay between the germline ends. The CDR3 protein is CASSAYLTDEQFF. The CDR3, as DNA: TGTGCCAGCAGTGCCTATTTAACTGATGAGCAGTTCTTC.

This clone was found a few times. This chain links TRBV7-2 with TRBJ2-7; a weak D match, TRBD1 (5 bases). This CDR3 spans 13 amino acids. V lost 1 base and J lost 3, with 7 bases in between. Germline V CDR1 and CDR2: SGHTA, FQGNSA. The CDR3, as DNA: TGTGCCAGCAGCTTAGGGGGCGGCTACGAGCAGTACTTC. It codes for CASSLGGGYEQYF.

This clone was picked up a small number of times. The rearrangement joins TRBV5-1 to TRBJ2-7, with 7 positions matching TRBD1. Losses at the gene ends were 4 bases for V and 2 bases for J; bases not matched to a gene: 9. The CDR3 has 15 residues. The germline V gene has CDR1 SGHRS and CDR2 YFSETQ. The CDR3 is CASSPEQGLTYEQYF. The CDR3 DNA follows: TGCGCCAGCAGCCCCGAACAGGGGTTGACCTACGAGCAGTACTTC. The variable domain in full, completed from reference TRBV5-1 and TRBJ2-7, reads KAGVTQTPRYLIKTRGQQVTLSCSPISGHRSVSWYQQTPGQGLQFLFEYFSETQRNKGNFPGRFSGRQFSNSRSEMNVSTLELGDSALYLCASSPEQGLTYEQYFGPGTRLTVT.

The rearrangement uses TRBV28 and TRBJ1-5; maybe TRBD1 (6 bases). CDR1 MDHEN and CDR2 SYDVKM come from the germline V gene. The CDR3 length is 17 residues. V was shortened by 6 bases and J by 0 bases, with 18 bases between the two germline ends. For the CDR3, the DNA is TGTGCCAGCAGAGCCGGTACCGGGACATATAGCAATCAGCCCCAGCATTTT. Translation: CASRAGTGTYSNQPQHF.

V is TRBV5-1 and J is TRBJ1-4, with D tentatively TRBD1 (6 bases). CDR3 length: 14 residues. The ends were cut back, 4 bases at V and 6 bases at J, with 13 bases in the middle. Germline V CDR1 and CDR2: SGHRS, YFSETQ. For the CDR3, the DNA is TGCGCCAGCAGCATAACAGGGATGGATGAAAAACTGTTTTTT. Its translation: CASSITGMDEKLFF.

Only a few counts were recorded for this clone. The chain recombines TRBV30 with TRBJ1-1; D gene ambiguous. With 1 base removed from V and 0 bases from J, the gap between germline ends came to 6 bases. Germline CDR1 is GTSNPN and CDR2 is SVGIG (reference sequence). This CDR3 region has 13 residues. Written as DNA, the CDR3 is TGTGCCTGGAGTGCCCTTATGAACACTGAAGCTTTCTTT. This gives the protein CAWSALMNTEAFF.

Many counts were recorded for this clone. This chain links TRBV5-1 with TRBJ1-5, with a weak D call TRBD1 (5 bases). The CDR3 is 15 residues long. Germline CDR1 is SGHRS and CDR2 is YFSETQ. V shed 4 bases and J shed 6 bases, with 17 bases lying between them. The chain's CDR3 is CASSLGTSSVQPQHF. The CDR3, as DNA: TGCGCCAGCAGCCTGGGGACTTCTTCTGTTCAGCCCCAGCATTTT.

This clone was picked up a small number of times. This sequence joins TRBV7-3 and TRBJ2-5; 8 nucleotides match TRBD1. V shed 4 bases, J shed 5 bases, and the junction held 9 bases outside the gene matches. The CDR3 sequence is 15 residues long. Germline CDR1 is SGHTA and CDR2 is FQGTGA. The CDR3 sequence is CASSSSWTGRETQYF. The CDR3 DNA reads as TGTGCCAGCAGCTCTAGCTGGACAGGGCGGGAGACCCAGTACTTC. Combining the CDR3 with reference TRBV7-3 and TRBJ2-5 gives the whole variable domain GAGVSQTPSNKVTEKGKYVELRCDPISGHTALYWYRQSLGQGPEFLIYFQGTGAADDSGLPNDRFFAVRPEGSVSTLKIQRTERGDSAVYLCASSSSWTGRETQYFGPGTRLLVL.